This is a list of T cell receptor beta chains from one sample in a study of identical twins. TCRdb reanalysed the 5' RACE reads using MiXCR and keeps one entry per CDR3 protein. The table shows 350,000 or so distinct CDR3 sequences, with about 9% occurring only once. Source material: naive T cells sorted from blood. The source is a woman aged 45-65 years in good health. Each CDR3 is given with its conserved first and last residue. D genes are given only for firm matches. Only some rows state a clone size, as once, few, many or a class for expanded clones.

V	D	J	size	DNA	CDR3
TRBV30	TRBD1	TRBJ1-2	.	TGTGCCGGGCGCAGGGGGCCCCACTATGGCTACACCTTC	CAGRRGPHYGYTF
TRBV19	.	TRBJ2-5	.	TGTGCCAGTAGTATAGTGCCAGGGGAGACCCAGTACTTC	CASSIVPGETQYF
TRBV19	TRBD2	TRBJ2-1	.	TGTGCCAGTAAAAGATCGGGAGGTTCTGAGCAGTTCTTC	CASKRSGGSEQFF
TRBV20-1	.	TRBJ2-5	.	TGCAGTGCTAGGAGCCGTGGGAGAGAGACCCAGTACTTC	CSARSRGRETQYF
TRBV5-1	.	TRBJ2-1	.	TGCGCCAGCAGCTTGGTTAGGGTTCTTCAGTTCTTC	CASSLVRVLQFF
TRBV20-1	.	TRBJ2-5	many	TGCAGTGCTACAGTTGCGGCAGAGACCCAGTACTTC	CSATVAAETQYF
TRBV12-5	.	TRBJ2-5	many	TGTGCTAGTGGTTTGTACAGAACAGGGATTGAGACCCAGTACTTC	CASGLYRTGIETQYF
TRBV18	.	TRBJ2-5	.	TGTGCCAGCTCACCACCGGGGGCAGAGACCCAGTACTTC	CASSPPGAETQYF
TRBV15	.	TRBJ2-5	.	TGTGCCACCAGCAGAGACTATCTACAAGAGACCCAGTACTTC	CATSRDYLQETQYF
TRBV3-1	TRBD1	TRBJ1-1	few	TGTGCCAGCAGCCAAGCGGGACAGGACTTCGGGGACACTGAAGCTTTCTTT	CASSQAGQDFGDTEAFF
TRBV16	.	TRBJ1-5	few	TGTGCCAGCAGCCGACTAAGGGCGAACCGGGGCAGTCAGCCCCAGCATTTT	CASSRLRANRGSQPQHF
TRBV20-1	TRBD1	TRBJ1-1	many	TGCAGTGCTAGGGGGACAGGTTTTCCTTTCTTT	CSARGTGFPFF
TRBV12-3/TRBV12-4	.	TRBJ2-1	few	TGTGCCAGCCGGCGGGACAGAAAATACAATGAGCAGTTCTTC	CASRRDRKYNEQFF
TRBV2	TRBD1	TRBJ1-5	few	TGTGCCAGCAGCTGGGCAGGGGGCGGTCAGCCCCAGCATTTT	CASSWAGGGQPQHF
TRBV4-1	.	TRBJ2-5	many	TGCGCCAGCAGCCAATTAGGCCTTATTTCGGAGACCCAGTACTTC	CASSQLGLISETQYF
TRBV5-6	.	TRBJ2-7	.	TGTGCCAGCAGCTTGTTTCGGGTGAACTCCTACGAGCAGTACTTC	CASSLFRVNSYEQYF
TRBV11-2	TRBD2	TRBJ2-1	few	TGTGCCAGCAGCCGCTCCTTTAGCGGGAGGGCCTACAATGAGCAGTTCTTC	CASSRSFSGRAYNEQFF
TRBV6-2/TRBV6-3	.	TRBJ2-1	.	TGTGCCAGCAGTTACTGGGCAGGGATAAGGGATGAGCAGTTCTTC	CASSYWAGIRDEQFF
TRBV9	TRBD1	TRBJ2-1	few	TGTGCCAGCAGCGGGGGACAGGGGGTCGGTGAGCAGTTCTTC	CASSGGQGVGEQFF
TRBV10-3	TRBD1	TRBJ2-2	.	TGTGCCATCAGTGAATCCAGGACAGGGGACACCGGGGAGCTGTTTTTT	CAISESRTGDTGELFF
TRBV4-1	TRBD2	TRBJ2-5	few	TGCGCCAGCAGCCCACTCGGACTAGCGGGGGAGGTCCAGTACTTC	CASSPLGLAGEVQYF
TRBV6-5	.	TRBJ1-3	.	TGTGCCAGCGGACGTTTGGGGACCTCTGGAAACACCATATATTTT	CASGRLGTSGNTIYF
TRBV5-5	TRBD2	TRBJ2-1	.	TGTGCCAGCAGCTTGGTCCCCAGCGGGAGGGTCTACAATGAGCAGTTCTTC	CASSLVPSGRVYNEQFF
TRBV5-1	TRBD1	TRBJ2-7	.	TGCGCCATCACACCGGGACAGGGGGCTGGGGAGCAGTACTTC	CAITPGQGAGEQYF
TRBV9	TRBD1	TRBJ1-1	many	TGTGCCAGCAGCCAAACCGACCCGACAGGGGGCTTCACTGAAGCTTTCTTT	CASSQTDPTGGFTEAFF
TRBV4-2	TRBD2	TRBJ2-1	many	TGTGCCAGCAGCCCCCGATCTAGCGGGCTCTACAATGAGCAGTTCTTC	CASSPRSSGLYNEQFF
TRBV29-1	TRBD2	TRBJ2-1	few	TGCAGCGTGACTAGCGGTTGGGGAAATGATGAGCAGTTCTTC	CSVTSGWGNDEQFF
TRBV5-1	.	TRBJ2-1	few	TGCGCCAGCAGCTTGGACCCGGGGGCGGATGAGCAGTTCTTC	CASSLDPGADEQFF
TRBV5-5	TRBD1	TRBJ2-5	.	TGTGCCAGTAATACCGGGACAGGGGAAGAGACCCAGTACTTC	CASNTGTGEETQYF
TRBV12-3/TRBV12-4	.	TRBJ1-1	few	TGTGCCAGCAGTCTCGGGGGTACTCTCGGGAACACTGAAGCTTTCTTT	CASSLGGTLGNTEAFF
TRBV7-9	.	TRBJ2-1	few	TGTGCCAGCAGAGTCGCCAGCTCCTACAATGAGCAGTTCTTC	CASRVASSYNEQFF
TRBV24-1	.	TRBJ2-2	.	TGTGCCACCAGTACCCTCGAGGTCGGGGAGCTGTTTTTT	CATSTLEVGELFF
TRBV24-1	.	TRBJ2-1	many	TGTGCCACCAGTGATTTGACAGGAGTCCACAATGAGCAGTTCTTC	CATSDLTGVHNEQFF
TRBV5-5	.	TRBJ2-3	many	TGTGCCAGCAGCTTAGAGGGCCTTGGAACAGATACGCAGTATTTT	CASSLEGLGTDTQYF
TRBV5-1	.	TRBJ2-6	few	TGCGCCAGCAGGAGGGCCGATCCTGGGGCCAACGTCCTGACTTTC	CASRRADPGANVLTF
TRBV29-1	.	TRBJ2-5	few	TGCAGCGTTGCCCGGGGCGAGACCCAGTACTTC	CSVARGETQYF
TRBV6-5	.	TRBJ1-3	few	TGTGCCAGCAGTTGGAGACAGGAATCTGGAAACACCATATATTTT	CASSWRQESGNTIYF
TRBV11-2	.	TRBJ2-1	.	TGTGCCAGCAGCCCCACCGGCCCCACCTACAATGAGCAGTTCTTC	CASSPTGPTYNEQFF
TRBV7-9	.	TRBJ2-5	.	TGTGCCAGCAGCGTACACAGGGTTCAGGAGACCCAGTACTTC	CASSVHRVQETQYF
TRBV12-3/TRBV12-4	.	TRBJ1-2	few	TGTGCCAGCAGTTTGGGGCTGGGGACTGGCGGGGAATATGGCTACACCTTC	CASSLGLGTGGEYGYTF